These T cell receptor beta chains were read from a single sample in a study of regulatory T cells in long-lasting Graves disease. TCRdb used MiXCR to reprocess the multiplex PCR reads, holding one entry per CDR3 protein. The sample shows 350,000 to 500,000 distinct CDR3 sequences, 12% to 15% of them seen only once. In addition, the sample was reused for a study of T cells in Graves' hyperthyroidism and ophthalmopathy.

Sequences were derived from peripheral blood mononuclear cells (PBMCs), sampled at new diagnosis, from a patient treated with antithyroid drugs. The receptors shown here come from a woman aged 50 to 65 with Graves disease. Both conserved end residues are part of each CDR3.

v_call cdr3_aa
TRBV27 CASSLWDQSGRPYNEQFF
TRBV2 CASSVDRMYEQYF
TRBV6-5 CASSYSGGGTEAFF
TRBV5-6 CASSSPGLAFYDEQFF
TRBV7-9 CASTTTGGTGELFF
TRBV13 CASRSSGEQVYNEQFF
TRBV2 CASIDRTQGSRYEQYF
TRBV28 CASSFPGGWNQPQHF
TRBV12-3/TRBV12-4 CASSLGGSGGDTQYF
TRBV9 CASSKDGTSPTYNEQFF
TRBV20-1 CSGQWRQGTDTQYF
TRBV30 CAWSVGESAYEQYF
TRBV10-3 CAISGLAGPRRSIYNEQFF
TRBV18 CASSGQANEQFF
TRBV4-1 CASSQVVIAGLAGNEQFF
TRBV4-1 CASSQVGRAKYNEQFF
TRBV5-1 CASSLATSGRAQETQYF
TRBV7-9 CASSLETGVREQYF
TRBV13 CASSPGDRGYARGAKNIQYF
TRBV6-5 CASSYATSGFSYNEQFF
TRBV7-9 CASSGIAGGSTDTQYF
TRBV6-2/TRBV6-3 CASSLRDRDSDTQYF
TRBV28 CASSFPGIHPDRGRGGYTF
TRBV7-2 CASTPGLARELFF
TRBV9 CASSPSPGLAGGTYEQYF
TRBV19 CASSTWTDKNTDTQYF
TRBV28 CASSSLSAGGTDTQYF
TRBV7-2 CASSSGIDGYTF
TRBV6-1 CASSNGGRDEQFF
TRBV10-3 CAIQASGISRKETQYF
TRBV6-1 CASIPRTGLAGGGGNEQFF
TRBV30 CAWSIQAPHINNSPLHF
TRBV14 CANWWDRVNQPQHF
TRBV28 CASSFSGRGEREQFF
TRBV28 CASSGVAGDQETQYF
TRBV28 CASSLGVGVKNIQYF
TRBV28 CASSSSPGSGGEYNEQFF
TRBV6-1 CASRTPLKRQATNTEAFF
TRBV2 CASSELGPQETQYF
TRBV5-6 CASSFDSGSWSYEQYF
TRBV29-1 CSVQRTSRSTDTQYF
TRBV28 CASSLVAGETQYF
TRBV27 CASRQGARGYTF
TRBV5-1 CASRLWTGTSYEQYF
TRBV10-3 CAIRSDRGLFGTGELFF